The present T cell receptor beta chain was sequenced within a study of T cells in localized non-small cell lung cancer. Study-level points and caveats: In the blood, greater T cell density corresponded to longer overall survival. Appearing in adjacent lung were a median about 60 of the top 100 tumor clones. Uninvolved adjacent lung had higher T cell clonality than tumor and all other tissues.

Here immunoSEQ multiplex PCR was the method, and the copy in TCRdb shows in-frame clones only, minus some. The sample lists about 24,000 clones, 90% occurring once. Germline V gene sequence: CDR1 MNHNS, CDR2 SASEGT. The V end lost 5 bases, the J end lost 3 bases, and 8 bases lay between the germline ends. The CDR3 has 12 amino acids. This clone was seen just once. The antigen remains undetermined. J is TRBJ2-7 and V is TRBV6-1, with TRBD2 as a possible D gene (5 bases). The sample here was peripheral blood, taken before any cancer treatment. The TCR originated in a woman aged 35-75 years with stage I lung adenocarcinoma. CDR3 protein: CASSFRDYEQYF. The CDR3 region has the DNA TGTGCCAGCAGTTTCCGGGACTACGAGCAGTACTTC.